This T cell receptor beta chain emerged from a study of cytomegalovirus exposure and HLA in healthy donors. Turning to the study itself: HLA-typed donors contributed 65 million to 95 million unique TCRs, which were held in an early data release. General study points: Several of the most significant clusters appeared linked to common viral pathogens, based on a later analysis. Evidence from a later analysis indicated that most CMV-associated TCR beta chains looked HLA-restricted. Most likely, a cluster of highly shared sequence variants arose as a sequencing artifact.

This CDR3 comprises 14 residues. Germline CDR1 MNHEY, CDR2 SMNVEV (reference sequence). Trimming shortened V by 6 bases and J by 3 bases, and 12 bases separated the two germline ends. PCR involved 60 Vbeta and 13 Jbeta primers. TCRdb keeps only in-frame clones here, not all; method: immunoSEQ multiplex PCR. Of fewer than 200,000 clones in the sample, nearly 80% are singletons; the top ten hold 2.9%. A remark on this clone: Its cognate antigen is unknown.

The sample consisted of PBMCs. The origin of this receptor is a female donor in good health and CMV-seronegative. This rearrangement joins TRBV27 to TRBJ1-5; D gene unclear. CDR3 loop: CASRTGGSNQPQHF. The CDR3 DNA reads TGTGCCAGCAGGACCGGCGGATCCAATCAGCCCCAGCATTTT.